Listed below are T cell receptor beta chains from one sample, sequenced in a study of T cell repertoires in cytomegalovirus infection. TCRdb re-derived calls from the reads in MiXCR, one entry per CDR3 protein. Of roughly 990,000 distinct CDR3 sequences in the sample, 30% to 40% were seen once. Their recognized antigens are unknown. The specimen was cultured CD8+ T cells from PBMCs, collected from culture after CMV antigen stimulation. These TCRs come from a human donor in good health (CMV status not recorded). Some clones in this sample may be carry-over from other donors' samples. Both conserved end residues are part of each CDR3. D genes are given only for firm matches. Clone sizes are given selectively: once, few, many, or a class where the clone is expanded.

V: TRBV7-9; size: few; D: TRBD2; J: TRBJ2-1; DNA: TGTGCCAGCAGCTTAAATTGGACTAGCTCCTACAATGAGCAGTTCTTC; CDR3: CASSLNWTSSYNEQFF
V: TRBV6-5; size: .; D: TRBD2; J: TRBJ2-5; DNA: TGTGCCAGCACCTACTCGGGGGGAGAGACCCAGTACTTC; CDR3: CASTYSGGETQYF
V: TRBV7-6; size: few; D: .; J: TRBJ1-1; DNA: TGTGCCAGCAGCTTAACTCGAGAAGCCATGAACACTGAAGCTTTCTTT; CDR3: CASSLTREAMNTEAFF
V: TRBV19; size: .; D: .; J: TRBJ1-5; DNA: TGTGCCAGTAGTATTTTAGTCTCCGATCAGCCCCAGCATTTT; CDR3: CASSILVSDQPQHF
V: TRBV6-8; size: few; D: .; J: TRBJ1-1; DNA: TGTGCCAGCAGTTACTCGATACCGGGGACTGAAGCTTTCTTT; CDR3: CASSYSIPGTEAFF
V: TRBV9; size: .; D: TRBD2; J: TRBJ2-1; DNA: TGTGCCAGCAGCGTGAAGGCGGGGGGATGGGATGAGCAGTTCTTC; CDR3: CASSVKAGGWDEQFF
V: TRBV10-3; size: few; D: .; J: TRBJ1-2; DNA: TGTGCCATCGATAACGGTTCAGGGATGGCTGTTCGTGGCTACACCTTC; CDR3: CAIDNGSGMAVRGYTF
V: TRBV15; size: .; D: .; J: TRBJ1-1; DNA: TGTGCCACCAGCAGATCGGGGGTGCCCACTGAAGCTTTCTTT; CDR3: CATSRSGVPTEAFF
V: TRBV24-1; size: .; D: .; J: TRBJ2-3; DNA: TGTGCCACCAGTGACCACGGACGCACAGATATGCAGTATTTT; CDR3: CATSDHGRTDMQYF
V: TRBV7-9; size: many; D: .; J: TRBJ2-1; DNA: TGTGCCAGCAGCCCCTGGACTCGAGCGAGCGAGCAGTTCTTC; CDR3: CASSPWTRASEQFF
V: TRBV27; size: few; D: TRBD2; J: TRBJ2-2; DNA: TGTGCCAGCGGGACTAGCGGGGGCACCGGGGAGCTGTTTTTT; CDR3: CASGTSGGTGELFF
V: TRBV2; size: .; D: .; J: TRBJ2-2; DNA: TGTGCCAGCGAAACGGAGGGTGACGGGGAGCTGTTTTTT; CDR3: CASETEGDGELFF
V: TRBV6-5; size: few; D: .; J: TRBJ1-2; DNA: TGTGCCAGCAGTTACGAGTCCGTCTCCCCCTATGGCTACACCTTC; CDR3: CASSYESVSPYGYTF
V: TRBV6-1; size: .; D: .; J: TRBJ2-1; DNA: TGTGCCAGCAGTGGGGACGGCCATGAGCAGTTCTTC; CDR3: CASSGDGHEQFF
V: TRBV4-2; size: .; D: .; J: TRBJ1-2; DNA: TGTGCCAGCAGCCCTCTCAGGACTCGGCCTGTTGGCTACACCTTC; CDR3: CASSPLRTRPVGYTF
V: TRBV7-8; size: few; D: .; J: TRBJ2-1; DNA: TGTGCCAGCAGCTTAAAGCCCCAGGGGCGCGATGAGCAGTTCTTC; CDR3: CASSLKPQGRDEQFF
V: TRBV11-2; size: .; D: .; J: TRBJ1-2; DNA: TGTGCCAGCAGCTCCGGGACTCCAAATGGCTACACCTTC; CDR3: CASSSGTPNGYTF
V: TRBV7-6; size: .; D: .; J: TRBJ2-1; DNA: TGTGCCAGCTCACCGAGGGTGGGGCCCTTGTACAATGAGCAGTTCTTC; CDR3: CASSPRVGPLYNEQFF
V: TRBV13; size: .; D: .; J: TRBJ2-4; DNA: TGTGCCAGCAGCCTCAGGGGGGGGCCAAACATTCAGTACTTC; CDR3: CASSLRGGPNIQYF
V: TRBV6-1; size: few; D: TRBD2; J: TRBJ2-1; DNA: TGTGCCAGCAGTGCCGGGACTAGCGGGGCCAGCTCCTACAATGAGCAGTTCTTC; CDR3: CASSAGTSGASSYNEQFF
V: TRBV9; size: few; D: TRBD2; J: TRBJ2-3; DNA: TGTGCCAGCAGCGTAGAGCGGGGGCCGAGCACAGATACGCAGTATTTT; CDR3: CASSVERGPSTDTQYF
V: TRBV27; size: .; D: .; J: TRBJ1-5; DNA: TGTGCCAGCAGTTTATCCCCAGGTGCTGATCAGCCCCAGCATTTT; CDR3: CASSLSPGADQPQHF
V: TRBV6-2/TRBV6-3; size: many; D: .; J: TRBJ1-5; DNA: TGTGCCAGCGGACACTATAGCAATCAGCCCCAGCATTTT; CDR3: CASGHYSNQPQHF
V: TRBV14; size: few; D: .; J: TRBJ2-1; DNA: TGTGCCAGCAGCCATACTGGGGTGGGCTCCTACAATGAGCAGTTCTTC; CDR3: CASSHTGVGSYNEQFF
V: TRBV11-3; size: .; D: TRBD1; J: TRBJ2-1; DNA: TGTGCCAGCAGCTTAGATGCGACAGGGGTCTACAATGAGCAGTTCTTC; CDR3: CASSLDATGVYNEQFF
V: TRBV27; size: .; D: TRBD1; J: TRBJ2-7; DNA: TGTGCCAGCAGTTTATTGGGACAGATCTACGAGCAGTACTTC; CDR3: CASSLLGQIYEQYF
V: TRBV7-8; size: many; D: .; J: TRBJ1-1; DNA: TGTGCCAGCAGTTCCGAAAGGGGCACTGAAGCTTTCTTT; CDR3: CASSSERGTEAFF
V: TRBV10-3; size: few; D: .; J: TRBJ1-5; DNA: TGTGCCATCAGTGAGTCTAGGGGAGATCAGCCCCAGCATTTT; CDR3: CAISESRGDQPQHF
V: TRBV6-2/TRBV6-3; size: .; D: TRBD1; J: TRBJ2-5; DNA: TGTGCCAGCAGTTACTCTTTCGACAGGGACCCTCAAGAGACCCAGTACTTC; CDR3: CASSYSFDRDPQETQYF
V: TRBV7-3; size: .; D: .; J: TRBJ2-1; DNA: TGTGCCAGCAGCTCGACAGGGCGGGGTACTGGTGAGCAGTTCTTC; CDR3: CASSSTGRGTGEQFF
V: TRBV7-4; size: .; D: .; J: TRBJ1-6; DNA: TGTGCCAGCAGCTATCAGGGATCACGGACGAATAATTCACCCCGCCATTTT; CDR3: CASSYQGSRTNNSPRHF
V: TRBV7-2; size: many; D: .; J: TRBJ2-1; DNA: TGTGCCAGCACCGACCATAGCTCCTACAATGAGCAGTTCTTC; CDR3: CASTDHSSYNEQFF
V: TRBV12-3/TRBV12-4; size: once; D: .; J: TRBJ1-2; DNA: TGTGCCAGCAGTTTCTTTGGGGCGCAGTATGACTACACCTTC; CDR3: CASSFFGAQYDYTF
V: TRBV7-9; size: .; D: TRBD1; J: TRBJ2-5; DNA: TGTGCCAGCAGCTCGACAGGGGGCTGGCAAGAGACCCAGTACTTC; CDR3: CASSSTGGWQETQYF